This TCR beta chain was retrieved from a study of T cell changes during pregnancy in multiple sclerosis. Looked up from germline, CDR1 is SGHTS and CDR2 is YDEGEE. With 4 bases clipped from V and 5 bases from J, the junction kept 11 bases outside the gene matches. This CDR3 is built from 15 residues. Only in-frame clones appear in the TCRdb table, and some are missing; sequencing was by immunoSEQ multiplex PCR. Of 88,000 or so clones in the sample, about 91% were seen once. Here the sequenced sample was peripheral blood, taken before pregnancy. The TCR sequence derives from a female donor with multiple sclerosis, enrolled in a pregnancy study. J is TRBJ2-7 and V is TRBV5-8; TRBD1 agrees at 8 bases. CDR3 nucleotide sequence: TGTGCCAGCAGCAGAGGACAGGGTAATAGGGACGAGCAGTACTTC. Translation gives CASSRGQGNRDEQYF.